A selection of T cell receptor beta chains follows, all from one sample in a study of T cells after yellow fever vaccination. MiXCR, applied by TCRdb to the 5' RACE reads, yields one record per CDR3 protein. The sample contains roughly 240,000 distinct CDR3 sequences, over 6.5% of which appear only once. The sample here was CD4+ T cells sorted from PBMCs, taken on the day of the yellow fever booster vaccination. All receptors derive from a man aged 30-40 years who received the YFV17D yellow fever vaccine. CDR3s include the opening cysteine and the closing phenylalanine or tryptophan. Each record gives: clone size, J gene, D gene, V gene, CDR3 DNA, CDR3 protein. A D gene is named only where the DNA matches it firmly. Clone size is given for some rows only: seen once, a few or many times, or a class if the clone is expanded.

>few|TRBJ2-1|NA|TRBV10-3
TGTGCCATCTCGCCCGGGCTCAATGAGCAGTTCTTC
CAISPGLNEQFF
>many|TRBJ1-1|NA|TRBV5-6
TGTGCCAGCAGCTTTAGCGGCGCGGGTACCACTGAAGCTTTCTTT
CASSFSGAGTTEAFF
>few|TRBJ2-2|TRBD2|TRBV9
TGTGCCAGCAGCGTAGCTTGGCTAGCGGGCTTCGAGGAGCTGTTTTTT
CASSVAWLAGFEELFF
>few|TRBJ2-7|NA|TRBV12-3/TRBV12-4
TGTGCCAGCAGAAGACAGGTTCCCCCCTACGAGCAGTACTTC
CASRRQVPPYEQYF
>many|TRBJ2-1|TRBD1|TRBV20-1
TGCAGTGCTAGAAGGACAGGCCATGAGCAGTTCTTC
CSARRTGHEQFF
>few|TRBJ2-3|NA|TRBV20-1
TGCAGTGCTAGTGGTGAGCGGGTAACAGATACGCAGTATTTT
CSASGERVTDTQYF
>many|TRBJ2-2|NA|TRBV3-1
TGTGCCAGCAGCCGTCAGGGCGACGGGGAGCTGTTTTTT
CASSRQGDGELFF
>many|TRBJ2-3|TRBD2|TRBV18
TGTGCCAGCTCACCGGGACTAGGGAGCGATACGCAGTATTTT
CASSPGLGSDTQYF
>many|TRBJ2-1|NA|TRBV11-2
TGTGCCAGCAGCTTAGGCCCTTACAGATTCTCCTACAATGAGCAGTTCTTC
CASSLGPYRFSYNEQFF
>many|TRBJ2-1|NA|TRBV5-1
TGCGCCAGCAGCTTGGCCGGGGGGCGGTCTTATGAGCAGTTCTTC
CASSLAGGRSYEQFF
>NA|TRBJ2-5|NA|TRBV2
TGTGCCAGCAGATATCAGGGGGGAGAGACCCAGTACTTC
CASRYQGGETQYF
>few|TRBJ2-7|TRBD1|TRBV20-1
TGCAGTGCTAGAGATCGGGACAGATTGTACGAGCAGTACTTC
CSARDRDRLYEQYF
>few|TRBJ1-2|TRBD1|TRBV7-2
TGTTCCAGCAGCTTAGGGGGCAGGGAGTGGCGGGGCTACACCTTC
CSSSLGGREWRGYTF
>NA|TRBJ2-7|NA|TRBV6-2/TRBV6-3
TGTGCCAGCAGGCCCGGGGCAGCATACGAGCAGTACTTC
CASRPGAAYEQYF
>many|TRBJ2-7|TRBD1|TRBV5-1
TGCGCCAGCAGCTTGGGTGGGACAGCCTACTACGAGCAGTACTTC
CASSLGGTAYYEQYF
>few|TRBJ1-5|NA|TRBV29-1
TGCAGCGCCTCCCGGGACGTCAATCAGCCCCAGCATTTT
CSASRDVNQPQHF
>many|TRBJ2-7|TRBD1|TRBV7-3
TGTGCCAGCAGCTCGGGGACAGACTACGAGCAGTACTTC
CASSSGTDYEQYF
>NA|TRBJ2-2|TRBD1|TRBV10-3
TGTGCCGGACAGGGGAACACCGGGGAGCTGTTTTTT
CAGQGNTGELFF
>few|TRBJ2-5|NA|TRBV6-4
TGTGCCAGCTCAGGGGATCTGGGGGAGACCCAGTACTTC
CASSGDLGETQYF
>NA|TRBJ2-1|NA|TRBV6-5
TGTGCCGGCAGTCGGAGGGACAATGAGCAGTTCTTC
CAGSRRDNEQFF
>many|TRBJ2-7|NA|TRBV7-8
TGTGCCAGCAACCCCGTCGGGAGCTACGAGCAGTACTTC
CASNPVGSYEQYF
>NA|TRBJ2-6|NA|TRBV18
TGTGCCAGCTCCCTTAACACACGGACTGACCCTCGATCTGGGGCCAACGTCCTGACTTTC
CASSLNTRTDPRSGANVLTF
>NA|TRBJ1-3|NA|TRBV20-1
TGCAGTGCTAGATCCCGAGGGACTGCGGCGGGAAACACCATATATTTT
CSARSRGTAAGNTIYF
>NA|TRBJ2-2|NA|TRBV5-1
TGCGCCAGCAGCTTGCCCGCATCCACCGGGGAGCTGTTTTTT
CASSLPASTGELFF
>NA|TRBJ2-5|NA|TRBV11-3
TGTGCCAGCAGCTCCGGACCTTCCGAGACCCAGTACTTC
CASSSGPSETQYF
>NA|TRBJ1-1|NA|TRBV7-9
TGTGCCAGCAGCTTAGGGTCGGGGAAAGCTTTCTTT
CASSLGSGKAFF
>few|TRBJ2-5|NA|TRBV30
TGTGCCTGGAGTAAACGACTTGGCCCGCAAGAGACCCAGTACTTC
CAWSKRLGPQETQYF
>NA|TRBJ2-7|TRBD1|TRBV7-2
TGTGCCAGCAGCTCCGGGACAGGGGGCCTCGAGCAGTACTTC
CASSSGTGGLEQYF
>few|TRBJ2-1|TRBD1|TRBV27
TGTGCCAGCAGTCCATACCCCGGGACAGGGACGGGAGGCAATGAGCAGTTCTTC
CASSPYPGTGTGGNEQFF
>few|TRBJ2-1|NA|TRBV9
TGTGCCAGCAGCGTAGCGCAGGGTGGCTCCTACAATGAGCAGTTCTTC
CASSVAQGGSYNEQFF
>many|TRBJ2-3|NA|TRBV7-2
TGTGCCAGCAGCTCGGTGGTGGCGACGGTGTATCGGTATTTT
CASSSVVATVYRYF
>few|TRBJ2-7|NA|TRBV20-1
TGCAGTGCTAAGAGGAGGGGGGGCACGTACCAAAGCGGTTCCTACGAGCAGTACTTC
CSAKRRGGTYQSGSYEQYF